The source of this T cell receptor beta chain is a study of blood T cell repertoires in COVID-19. Study overall: Italy, Spain and the United States were the sources of the convalescent and acute COVID-19 samples. Sources were T cells, B-cell-depleted T cells, or PBMCs; the material itself was cDNA or gDNA.

From germline, CDR1 is LGHNA and CDR2 YSLEER. With 2 bases clipped from V and 1 base from J, the junction kept 4 bases outside the gene matches. This CDR3 is built from 15 residues. Methods used by the authors: Reference gene primer amplification gave nucleated cell count estimates. Assay used: immunoSEQ multiplex PCR; TCRdb lists only in-frame clones, some missing. V, J and clone size derive from that table, while D and trimming were established from the DNA sequence. The sample shows around 280,000 clones, about nine tenths of them seen only once. This clone was observed at least ten times. Sample: peripheral blood. The chain links TRBV4-3 to TRBJ2-7; TRBD1 aligns across 8 bases. This clonotype originated in a woman aged 45-60 years who had recovered from COVID-19. Here the CDR3 reads CASSQQQGESYEQYF. DNA of the CDR3: TGCGCCAGCAGCCAACAACAGGGGGAGTCCTACGAGCAGTACTTC.